The TCR beta chain under discussion was sequenced for a study of shared clonotypes between healthy human individuals. Study-level results: Deeper or shallower sequencing was expected to change how clonotypes are shared among donors.

Authors' methods: ImmunoSEQ sequences covered only the junction and lacked quality scores; filtering therefore differed. Data came from immunoSEQ multiplex PCR; TCRdb stores just in-frame clones and leaves some out. The DNA gave D and trimming, while V, J and clone size come from that table. The table lists 450,000 to 500,000 clones, approximately 78% of them singletons. V lost 4 bases to trimming and J lost 7 bases; unmatched junction nucleotides: 3. The germline V gene encodes CDR1 LGHNA and CDR2 YSLEER. This CDR3 has 15 residues. Comment on this clone: The antigen is undetermined.

This receptor was obtained from a woman aged 40 to 49 in good health. Some clones in this sample may be carry-over from other donors' samples. The V and J genes are TRBV4-3 and TRBJ2-1; 14 bases align to TRBD2. Sequenced: PBMCs. CDR3 sequence reads: CASSPGLAGENEQFF. As DNA, the CDR3 is TGCGCCAGCAGCCCGGGACTAGCGGGAGAGAATGAGCAGTTCTTC.